These T cell receptor beta chains were read from a single sample in a study of monozygotic twins with inflammatory bowel disease. TCRdb re-called the 5' RACE reads and catalogs CDR3 proteins one per entry, DNA excluded. The sample totals 330,000 or so distinct CDR3 sequences; its top ten clones hold roughly 2%. Source material: blood. The receptors were sampled from a human donor with ulcerative colitis or Crohn's disease, or a healthy co-twin of an affected twin (not recorded which). CDR3s include the opening cysteine and the closing phenylalanine or tryptophan.

V gene,J gene,CDR3 length,CDR3 protein
TRBV12-3/TRBV12-4,TRBJ1-5,17,CASSSLPPNSFNQPQHF
TRBV5-1,TRBJ2-3,15,CASSLRGEVADTQYF
TRBV5-1,TRBJ2-7,15,CASSAGTGLSYEQYF
TRBV6-2/TRBV6-3,TRBJ2-1,16,CASSPPARVLYNEQFF
TRBV7-2,TRBJ1-6,11,CASSRNSPLHF
TRBV7-2,TRBJ2-1,12,CAIHRAVDEQFF
TRBV5-1,TRBJ2-2,15,CASSPGNTDTGELFF
TRBV7-2,TRBJ2-3,16,CASSRMAGGMYDTQYF
TRBV20-1,TRBJ1-1,14,CSARDSRRGGEAFF
TRBV4-1,TRBJ2-7,17,CASSQERSTSGLAEQYF
TRBV29-1,TRBJ2-5,14,CSVRADGMSETQYF
TRBV20-1,TRBJ2-2,15,CSATPRGVNTGELFF
TRBV14,TRBJ2-3,16,CASSQLSGLSQDTQYF
TRBV28,TRBJ2-1,12,CASRSTDLEQFF
TRBV10-3,TRBJ2-2,16,CAISESRAANTGELFF
TRBV20-1,TRBJ1-3,13,CSARTGTGNTIYF